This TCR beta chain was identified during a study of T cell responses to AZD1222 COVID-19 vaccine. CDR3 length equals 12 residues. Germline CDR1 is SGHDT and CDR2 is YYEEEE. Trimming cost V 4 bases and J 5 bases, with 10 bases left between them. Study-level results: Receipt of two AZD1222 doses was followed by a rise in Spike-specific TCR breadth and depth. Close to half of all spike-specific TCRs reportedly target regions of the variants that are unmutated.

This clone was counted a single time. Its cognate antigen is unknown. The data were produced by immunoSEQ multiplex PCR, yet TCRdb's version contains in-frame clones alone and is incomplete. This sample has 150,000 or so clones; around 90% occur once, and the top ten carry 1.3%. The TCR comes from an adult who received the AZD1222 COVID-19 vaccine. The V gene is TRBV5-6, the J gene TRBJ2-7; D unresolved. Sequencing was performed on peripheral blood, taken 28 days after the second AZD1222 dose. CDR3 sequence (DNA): TGTGCCAGCAGCCTTATCGATCACGAGCAGTACTTC. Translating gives CASSLIDHEQYF. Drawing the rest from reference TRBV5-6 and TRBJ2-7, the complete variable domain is DAGVTQSPTHLIKTRGQQVTLRCSPKSGHDTVSWYQQALGQGPQFIFQYYEEEERQRGNFPDRFSGHQFPNYSSELNVNALLLGDSALYLCASSLIDHEQYFGPGTRLTVT.